This T cell receptor delta chain was profiled in a study of gamma-delta chains in newborns, infants, children (dated by TCRdb to about 2019). Study-level background: According to the study title, microbial exposure causes polyclonal expansion of innate gammadelta T cells right after birth. The study investigated how microbial exposure shaped innate gammadelta T cell populations in human newborns immediately after birth.

This clone is described as medium-sized (0.01 to 0.1%). Its binding antigen is unknown. No much larger clone exists at a distance of one base, and base qualities are not known. The sequencer listed for this sample is Illumina MiSeq. Clone calls in TCRdb were regenerated from the public reads with CATT, after which identical DNA sequences shared one row. This sample holds 3,100 or so delta-chain clones; under 3% were observed only once. The biggest ten clones account for 5% to 7% of the sample. The CDR3 measures 16 amino acids from cysteine to phenylalanine. The CDR3 DNA has 48 bases and is translated from base 1. V lost 0 bases and J lost 4 bases; the stretch between them is 17 bases long. CDR1 and CDR2 (GEAIGNYY, EKD) derive from the germline V gene.

The clonotype originates from a child who was a newborn, infant or young child, either healthy, febrile or measles-vaccinated (not recorded which). In this chain, TRDV2 is recombined with TRDJ1; a tentative D call is TRDD3 (5 bases match). Sequenced input: blood. The CDR3 protein: CACDTVTRKGSDKLIF. DNA sequence: TGTGCCTGTGACACCGTAACCCGCAAGGGGAGCGATAAACTCATCTTT.